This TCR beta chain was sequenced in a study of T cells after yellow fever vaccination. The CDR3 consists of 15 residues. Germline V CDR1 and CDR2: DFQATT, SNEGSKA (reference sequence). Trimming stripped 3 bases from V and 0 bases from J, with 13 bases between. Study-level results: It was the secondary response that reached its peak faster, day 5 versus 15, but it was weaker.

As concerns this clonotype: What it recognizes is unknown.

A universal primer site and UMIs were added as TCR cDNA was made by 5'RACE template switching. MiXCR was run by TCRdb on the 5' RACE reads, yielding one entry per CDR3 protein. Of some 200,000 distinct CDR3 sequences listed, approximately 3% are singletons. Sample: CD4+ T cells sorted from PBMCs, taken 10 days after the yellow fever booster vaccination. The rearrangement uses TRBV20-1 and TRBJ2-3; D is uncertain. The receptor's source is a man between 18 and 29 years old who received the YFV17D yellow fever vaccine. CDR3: CSARSAVTSTDTQYF. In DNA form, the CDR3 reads TGCAGTGCTAGGTCCGCGGTGACTAGCACAGATACGCAGTATTTT.